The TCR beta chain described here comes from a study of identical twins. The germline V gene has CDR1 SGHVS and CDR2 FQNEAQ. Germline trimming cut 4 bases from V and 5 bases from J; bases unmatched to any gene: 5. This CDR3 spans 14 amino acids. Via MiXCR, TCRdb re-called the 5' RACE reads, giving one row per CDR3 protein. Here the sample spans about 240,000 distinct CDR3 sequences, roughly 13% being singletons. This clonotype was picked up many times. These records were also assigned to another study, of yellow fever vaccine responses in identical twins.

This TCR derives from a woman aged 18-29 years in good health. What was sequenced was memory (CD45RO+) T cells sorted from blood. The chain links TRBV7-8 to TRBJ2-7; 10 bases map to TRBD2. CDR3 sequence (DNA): TGTGCCAGCAGCTCGGGACTAGCGATCCACGAGCAGTACTTC. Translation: CASSSGLAIHEQYF.